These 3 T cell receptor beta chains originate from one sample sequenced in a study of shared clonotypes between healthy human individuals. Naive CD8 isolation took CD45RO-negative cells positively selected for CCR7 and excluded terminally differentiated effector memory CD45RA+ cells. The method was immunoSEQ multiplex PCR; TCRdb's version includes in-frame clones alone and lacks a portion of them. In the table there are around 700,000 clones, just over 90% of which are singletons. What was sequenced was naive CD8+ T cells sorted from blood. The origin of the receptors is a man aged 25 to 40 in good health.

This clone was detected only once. The CDR3, as DNA: TGTGCCAGCAGTTACCCCCCAGGAGCGGACATAGCCAAAAACATTCAGTACTTC. Its protein is CASSYPPGADIAKNIQYF. V is TRBV28 and J is TRBJ2-4, with D possibly called TRBD1 or TRBD2 (5 bases each). Germline loops: CDR1 MDHEN, CDR2 SYDVKM. The CDR3 length is 18 residues. Deletions cut 4 bases from V and 0 bases from J, with 19 bases between. The whole variable domain, filled in from reference TRBV28 and TRBJ2-4, reads DVKVTQSSRYLVKRTGEKVFLECVQDMDHENMFWYRQDPGLGLRLIYFSYDVKMKEKGDIPEGYSVSREKKERFSLILESASTNQTSMYLCASSYPPGADIAKNIQYFGAGTRLSVL.

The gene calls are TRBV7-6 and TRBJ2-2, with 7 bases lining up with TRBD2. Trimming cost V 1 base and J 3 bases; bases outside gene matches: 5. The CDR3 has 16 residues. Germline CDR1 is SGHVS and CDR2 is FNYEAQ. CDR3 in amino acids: CASSLGGTTYTGELFF. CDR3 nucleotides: TGTGCCAGCAGCTTAGGTGGGACTACCTACACCGGGGAGCTGTTTTTT. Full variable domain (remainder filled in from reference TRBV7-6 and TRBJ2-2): GAGVSQSPRYKVTKRGQDVALRCDPISGHVSLYWYRQALGQGPEFLTYFNYEAQQDKSGLPNDRFSAERPEGSISTLTIQRTEQRDSAMYRCASSLGGTTYTGELFFGEGSRLTVL.

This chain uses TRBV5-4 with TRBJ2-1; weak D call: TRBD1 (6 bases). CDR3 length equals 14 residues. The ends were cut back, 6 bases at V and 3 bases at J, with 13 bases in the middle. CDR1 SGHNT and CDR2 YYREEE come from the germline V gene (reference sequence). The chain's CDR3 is CASTLDRRYNEQFF. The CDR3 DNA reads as TGTGCCAGCACTTTGGACAGACGCTACAATGAGCAGTTCTTC.